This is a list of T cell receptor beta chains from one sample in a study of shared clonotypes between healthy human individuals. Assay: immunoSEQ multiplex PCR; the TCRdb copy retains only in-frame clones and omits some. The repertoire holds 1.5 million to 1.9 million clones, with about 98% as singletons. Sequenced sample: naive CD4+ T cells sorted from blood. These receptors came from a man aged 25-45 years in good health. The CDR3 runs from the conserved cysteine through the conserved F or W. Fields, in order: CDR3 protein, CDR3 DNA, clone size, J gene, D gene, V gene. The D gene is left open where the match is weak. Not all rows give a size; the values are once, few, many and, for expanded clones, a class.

cdr3_aa: CASSRLARQSRANVLTF
cdr3_nt: TGTGCCAGCAGCCGGTTAGCTCGACAAAGTCGGGCCAACGTCCTGACTTTC
clone_size: -
j_call: TRBJ2-6
d_call: -
v_call: TRBV11-3

cdr3_aa: CASGNNQPQHF
cdr3_nt: TGTGCCAGCGGTAACAATCAGCCCCAGCATTTT
clone_size: -
j_call: TRBJ1-5
d_call: -
v_call: TRBV6-6

cdr3_aa: CASSSEQGAEAFF
cdr3_nt: TGTGCCAGCAGCTCAGAACAGGGGGCTGAAGCTTTCTTT
clone_size: -
j_call: TRBJ1-1
d_call: TRBD1
v_call: TRBV11-2

cdr3_aa: CASSRTDYEQYF
cdr3_nt: TGCGCCAGCAGCCGGACGGACTACGAGCAGTACTTC
clone_size: -
j_call: TRBJ2-7
d_call: -
v_call: TRBV5-1

cdr3_aa: CASSKKGPDLYF
cdr3_nt: TGTGCCAGCTCTAAAAAGGGGCCGGACTTGTACTTC
clone_size: -
j_call: TRBJ2-5
d_call: -
v_call: TRBV18

cdr3_aa: CASSVAGSSSYNEQFF
cdr3_nt: TGTGCCAGCAGCGTAGCGGGCTCGAGCTCCTACAATGAGCAGTTCTTC
clone_size: -
j_call: TRBJ2-1
d_call: -
v_call: TRBV9

cdr3_aa: CASSLTAGVYTGELFF
cdr3_nt: TGTGCCAGCAGCTTGACGGCAGGGGTGTACACCGGGGAGCTGTTTTTT
clone_size: -
j_call: TRBJ2-2
d_call: -
v_call: TRBV5-6

cdr3_aa: CARRNGRRNEQFF
cdr3_nt: TGTGCCAGGAGGAACGGGCGGCGCAATGAGCAGTTCTTC
clone_size: -
j_call: TRBJ2-1
d_call: -
v_call: TRBV11-3

cdr3_aa: CASSLYVSGLGTDTQYF
cdr3_nt: TGCGCCAGCAGCTTGTACGTTTCTGGTCTAGGCACAGATACGCAGTATTTT
clone_size: -
j_call: TRBJ2-3
d_call: -
v_call: TRBV5-1

cdr3_aa: CASLPTGPSETQYF
cdr3_nt: TGTGCCAGCCTACCGACAGGACCGAGCGAGACCCAGTACTTC
clone_size: -
j_call: TRBJ2-5
d_call: -
v_call: TRBV18

cdr3_aa: CASPGELFASYPRYF
cdr3_nt: TGTGCCAGCCCTGGGGAATTATTTGCTTCTTACCCGAGATATTTT
clone_size: -
j_call: TRBJ2-3
d_call: -
v_call: TRBV27

cdr3_aa: CASSLGDRNHYEQYF
cdr3_nt: TGTGCCAGCAGCTTAGGAGACAGGAACCACTACGAGCAGTACTTC
clone_size: -
j_call: TRBJ2-7
d_call: -
v_call: TRBV7-9

cdr3_aa: CAKDRTSGREDTQYF
cdr3_nt: TGTGCCAAAGACCGGACTAGCGGGAGGGAGGATACGCAGTATTTT
clone_size: once
j_call: TRBJ2-3
d_call: TRBD2
v_call: TRBV2

cdr3_aa: CASTSDRGYEQYF
cdr3_nt: TGTGCCAGTACCTCGGACAGGGGCTACGAGCAGTACTTC
clone_size: -
j_call: TRBJ2-7
d_call: TRBD1
v_call: TRBV19

cdr3_aa: CASSLGTSGSRYEQYF
cdr3_nt: TGTGCCAGCAGCTTAGGGACTAGCGGGAGCCGGTACGAGCAGTACTTC
clone_size: -
j_call: TRBJ2-7
d_call: TRBD2
v_call: TRBV7-9

cdr3_aa: CASSWTGGLETQYF
cdr3_nt: TGTGCCAGCAGTTGGACAGGGGGCCTTGAGACCCAGTACTTC
clone_size: -
j_call: TRBJ2-5
d_call: TRBD1
v_call: TRBV9

cdr3_aa: CASSQGLFNEKLFF
cdr3_nt: TGTGCCAGCAGCCAGGGACTGTTCAATGAAAAACTGTTTTTT
clone_size: -
j_call: TRBJ1-4
d_call: -
v_call: TRBV7-9

cdr3_aa: CASSERFVGGNEQFF
cdr3_nt: TGTGCCAGCAGTGAACGCTTCGTCGGGGGGAATGAGCAGTTCTTC
clone_size: -
j_call: TRBJ2-1
d_call: TRBD2
v_call: TRBV6-1

cdr3_aa: CASSLVTGQETQYF
cdr3_nt: TGTGCCAGCAGCTTAGTGACAGGGCAAGAGACCCAGTACTTC
clone_size: -
j_call: TRBJ2-5
d_call: TRBD1
v_call: TRBV7-2

cdr3_aa: CSVGRQGRDGELFF
cdr3_nt: TGCAGCGTTGGTAGACAGGGACGAGACGGGGAGCTGTTTTTT
clone_size: -
j_call: TRBJ2-2
d_call: TRBD1
v_call: TRBV29-1